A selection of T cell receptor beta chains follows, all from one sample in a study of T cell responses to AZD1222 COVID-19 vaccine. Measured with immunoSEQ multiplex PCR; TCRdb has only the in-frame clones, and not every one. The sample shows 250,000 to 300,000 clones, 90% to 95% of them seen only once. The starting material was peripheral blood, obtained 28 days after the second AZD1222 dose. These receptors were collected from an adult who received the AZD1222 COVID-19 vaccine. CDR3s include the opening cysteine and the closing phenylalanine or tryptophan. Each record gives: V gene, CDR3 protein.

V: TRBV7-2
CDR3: CASSLQGYEQYF

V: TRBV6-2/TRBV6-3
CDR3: CASSRGGRTEAFF

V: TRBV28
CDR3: CASSRGLYEQYF

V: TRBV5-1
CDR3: CASSPTASSYNSPLHF

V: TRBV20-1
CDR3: CSASHLRGFNEQYF

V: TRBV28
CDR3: CASGEGRYEQYF

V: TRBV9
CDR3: CASMGADTGELFF

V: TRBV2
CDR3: CASRAKPVRLTEAFF

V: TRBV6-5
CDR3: CASSSPGQGLHEQYF

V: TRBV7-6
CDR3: CASSPQTGHEQYF

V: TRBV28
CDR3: CASTSRRENGYTF

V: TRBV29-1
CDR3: CSARQGRNYGYTF

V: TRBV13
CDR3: CASSLGYQIMVKLFF

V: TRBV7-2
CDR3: CASSFRLAGANEQFF

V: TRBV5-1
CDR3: CASSLGVQGDQPQHF

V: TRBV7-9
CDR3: CASSPRLGGLVF

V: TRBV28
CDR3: CASSQTGSLTYEQYF

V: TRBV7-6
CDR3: CASSLRRGSGNTIYF

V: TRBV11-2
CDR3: CASSLGIGGRTEAFF

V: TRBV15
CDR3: CATSSLRGVGNTIYF

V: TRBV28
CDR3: CASSSLNYGYTF

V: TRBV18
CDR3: CASSFWTGGNYNEQFF

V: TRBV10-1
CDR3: CASSEWGGEQYF

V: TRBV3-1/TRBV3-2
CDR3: CASSQPPTETQYF

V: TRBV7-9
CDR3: CASSFPMNTEAFF

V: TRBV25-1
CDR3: CASSGPPGTGMNTEAFF

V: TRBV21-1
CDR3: CATKRPQDGEAFF

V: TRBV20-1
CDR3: CSGLAPGEQYF

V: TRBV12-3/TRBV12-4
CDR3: CASTLDSNQPQHF

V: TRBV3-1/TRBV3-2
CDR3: CASSITGTGNGELFF

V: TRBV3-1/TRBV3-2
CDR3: CAGSSYRGAGNTIYF

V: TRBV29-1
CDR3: CSVAGQPNQPQHF

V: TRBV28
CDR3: CASSPTGLEGQYGYTF

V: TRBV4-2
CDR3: CASSGPSGGFDTGELFF

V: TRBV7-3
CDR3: CASSAWPGTEYNEQFF

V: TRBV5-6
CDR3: CASSLGDSTDEQYF

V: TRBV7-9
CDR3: CASSAGTYNEQFF

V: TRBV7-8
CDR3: CASSLLGQGGQPQHF

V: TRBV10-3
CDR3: CAISAEQGRGQFF

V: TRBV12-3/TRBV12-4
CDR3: CASRSQPGNTIYF

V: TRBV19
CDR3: CASSIRVGRGISYNEQFF

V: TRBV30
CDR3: CAWLGANPTNTEAFF

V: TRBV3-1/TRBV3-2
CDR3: CASSQGSGSEQFF

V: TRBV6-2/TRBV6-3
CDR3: CASSRLGWQYF

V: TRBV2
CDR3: CASSDTTNEKLFF

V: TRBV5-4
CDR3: CASSGEPGQGALEQYF

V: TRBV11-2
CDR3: CASSLEGEGQYF

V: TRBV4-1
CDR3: CASTKSIISYEQYF

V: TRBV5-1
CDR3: CASSLVGPTTNEKLFF

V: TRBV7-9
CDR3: CASSLAGGQGASNEKLFF

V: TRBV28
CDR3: CASSLSTGDYGYTF